These 6 T cell receptor beta chains were all obtained from the same sample, sequenced in a study of cytomegalovirus exposure and HLA in healthy donors. The primer mix had 60 Vbeta and 13 Jbeta primers. TCRdb keeps only in-frame clones here, not all; method: immunoSEQ multiplex PCR. Counted here are fewer than 110,000 clones, roughly 79% occurring once; the ten biggest clones make up under 2%. The source material was PBMCs. The receptors were gathered from a woman aged 40 to 50 in good health and CMV-seronegative.

This sequence joins TRBV5-4 and TRBJ1-3, with 11 bases aligning to TRBD1. CDR1 SGHNT and CDR2 YYREEE come from the germline V gene (reference sequence). This CDR3 spans 16 amino acids. Trimming removed 4 bases from V and 0 bases from J; junction bases left unmatched: 3. The CDR3 loop reads CASSLGQGASGNTIYF. Here the CDR3 DNA reads TGTGCCAGCAGCCTCGGACAGGGGGCCTCTGGAAACACCATATATTTT.

This chain joins TRBV11-2 and TRBJ1-5, with TRBD1 matching over 8 bases. The J segment lost 2 bases and the V segment lost 5 bases, leaving 5 bases of the junction unmatched. The V gene's germline CDR1 is SGHAT and CDR2 FQNNGV. CDR3 length: 15 amino acids. CDR3 residues: CASSIGQGGNQPQHF. The CDR3 DNA sequence: TGTGCCAGCAGCATTGGACAGGGAGGCAATCAGCCCCAGCATTTT. Supplemented by reference TRBV11-2 and TRBJ1-5, the full variable domain reads EAGVAQSPRYKIIEKRQSVAFWCNPISGHATLYWYQQILGQGPKLLIQFQNNGVVDDSQLPKDRFSAERLKGVDSTLKIQPAKLEDSAVYLCASSIGQGGNQPQHFGDGTRLSIL.

The V call is TRBV15, the J call TRBJ1-2, with TRBD1 as a possible D gene (6 bases). CDR1 and CDR2 from the germline V gene are LNHNV and YYDKDF (reference sequence). The ends were cut back, 0 bases at V and 3 bases at J, with 8 bases in the middle. The CDR3 has 14 residues. CDR3 sequence (DNA): TGTGCCACCAGCAGAGATCAGGGGTACTATGGCTACACCTTC. The encoded protein is CATSRDQGYYGYTF.

The chain combines TRBV10-3 with TRBJ2-6; 7 bases are shared with TRBD1. CDR3 length: 16 amino acids. V was clipped by 3 bases and J by 1 base; unmatched bases: 3. CDR1 is ENHRY, CDR2 SYGVKD, per germline. The DNA of the CDR3 is TGTGCCATCAGTGAAAAGGGACAGTCTGGGGCCAACGTCCTGACTTTC. This gives the protein CAISEKGQSGANVLTF.

The chain employs TRBV7-9 and TRBJ1-4; TRBD1 might be the D (5 bases). CDR1 is SEHNR and CDR2 is FQNEAQ in the germline V gene (reference sequence). Trimming stripped 4 bases from V and 8 bases from J, with 20 bases between. This CDR3 is 16 amino acids long. The chain's CDR3 is CASSSLGYGGNEKLFF. The DNA for the CDR3 is TGTGCCAGCAGCTCCCTAGGCTACGGGGGTAACGAAAAACTGTTTTTT.

The V gene is TRBV19, the J gene TRBJ2-3; 9 bases agree with TRBD1. Germline loops: CDR1 LNHDA, CDR2 SQIVND (reference sequence). The CDR3 totals 15 residues. After removal of 3 bases from V and 2 bases from J, the junction contained 3 bases not matched to a gene. The CDR3 loop is CASSIRDRATDTQYF. The CDR3 DNA is TGTGCCAGTAGTATTAGGGACAGGGCCACAGATACGCAGTATTTT.